This T cell receptor (beta chain) comes out of a study of blood T cell repertoires in COVID-19. On the study more broadly: The study drew acute and convalescent COVID-19 samples from the United States, Italy and Spain.

This CDR3 contains 15 residues. Libraries were prepared by immunoSEQ multiplex PCR; TCRdb keeps only in-frame clonotypes and omits some of them. The repertoire holds approximately 440,000 clones, with around 88% as singletons. V usage is TRBV12-2 and J usage is TRBJ1-2. TRBV12-2 represents a pseudogene. The receptor's source is a woman aged 45-65 years with COVID-19, enrolled during active disease. The specimen was peripheral blood. CDR3 loop: CASRLVGGALSGYTF. CDR3 nucleotide sequence: TGTGCAAGTCGCTTAGTCGGGGGGGCCCTGTCGGGCTACACCTTC.